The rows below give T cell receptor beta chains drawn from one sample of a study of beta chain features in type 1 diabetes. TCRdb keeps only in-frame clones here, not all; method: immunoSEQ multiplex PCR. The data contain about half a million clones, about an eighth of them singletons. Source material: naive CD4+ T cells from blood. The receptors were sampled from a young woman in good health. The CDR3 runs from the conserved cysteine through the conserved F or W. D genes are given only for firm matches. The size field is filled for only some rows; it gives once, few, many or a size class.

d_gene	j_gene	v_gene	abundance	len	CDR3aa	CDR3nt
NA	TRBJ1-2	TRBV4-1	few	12	CASSQGYYGYTF	TGCGCCAGCAGCCAGGGGTACTATGGCTACACCTTC
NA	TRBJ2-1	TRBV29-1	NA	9	CSVGYEQFF	TGCAGCGTTGGTTATGAGCAGTTCTTC
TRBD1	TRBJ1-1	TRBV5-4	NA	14	CASRLQGRDTEAFF	TGTGCCAGCAGGCTACAGGGGCGGGACACTGAAGCTTTCTTT
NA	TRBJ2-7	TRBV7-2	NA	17	CASTLNPIGGLGYEQYF	TGTGCCAGCACCCTAAATCCTATCGGGGGCTTGGGATACGAGCAGTACTTC
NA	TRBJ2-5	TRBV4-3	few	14	CASSQGPRKETQYF	TGCGCCAGCAGCCAAGGTCCCAGGAAAGAGACCCAGTACTTC
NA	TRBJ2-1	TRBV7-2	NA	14	CASSLDNTYNEQFF	TGTGCCAGCAGCTTAGACAACACCTACAATGAGCAGTTCTTC
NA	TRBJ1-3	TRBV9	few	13	CASSASSGNTIYF	TGTGCCAGCAGCGCGTCCTCTGGAAACACCATATATTTT
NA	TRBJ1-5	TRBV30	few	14	CAWSPLEGNQPQHF	TGTGCCTGGAGCCCCCTCGAGGGCAATCAGCCCCAGCATTTT
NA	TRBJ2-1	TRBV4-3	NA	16	CASSPLREVGTNEQFF	TGCGCCAGCAGCCCGTTGAGGGAGGTTGGGACAAATGAGCAGTTCTTC
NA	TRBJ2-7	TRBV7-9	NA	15	CASSPPQGRGYEQYF	TGTGCCAGCAGCCCCCCCCAGGGCCGCGGCTACGAGCAGTACTTC
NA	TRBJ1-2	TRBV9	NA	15	CASSVGGKANYGYTF	TGTGCCAGCAGCGTAGGAGGTAAAGCTAACTATGGCTACACCTTC
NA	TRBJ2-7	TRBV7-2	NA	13	CASGPRSRGEQYF	TGTGCCAGCGGACCCCGTTCGAGGGGCGAGCAGTACTTC
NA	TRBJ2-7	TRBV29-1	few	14	CSVEDRVGGDEQYF	TGCAGCGTTGAAGATCGGGTGGGTGGCGACGAGCAGTACTTC
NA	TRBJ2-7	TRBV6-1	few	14	CASRGLKSSYEQYF	TGTGCCAGCCGAGGGCTAAAGAGCTCCTACGAGCAGTACTTC
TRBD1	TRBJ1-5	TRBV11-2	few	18	CASSDRDKISGGNQPQHF	TGTGCCAGCAGCGACAGGGATAAAATATCGGGGGGCAATCAGCCCCAGCATTTT
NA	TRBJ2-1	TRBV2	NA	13	CASRYGTGTLGFF	TGTGCCAGCAGATACGGTACCGGGACCCTCGGGTTCTTC
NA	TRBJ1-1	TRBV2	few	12	CASSGQGYEAFF	TGTGCCAGCAGTGGTCAGGGCTATGAAGCTTTCTTT
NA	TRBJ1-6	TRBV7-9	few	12	CASSYQGSPLHF	TGTGCCAGCAGCTATCAGGGATCACCCCTCCACTTT
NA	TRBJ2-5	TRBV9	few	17	CASSVAPTAMRGETQYF	TGTGCCAGCAGCGTAGCTCCAACAGCGATGCGTGGGGAGACCCAGTACTTC
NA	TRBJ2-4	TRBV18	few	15	CASSPQYIGKNIQYF	TGTGCCAGCTCACCTCAATACATTGGCAAAAACATTCAGTACTTC
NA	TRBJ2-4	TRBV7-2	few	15	CASSHSGGRANIQYF	TGTGCCAGCAGCCACAGTGGGGGGCGGGCAAACATTCAGTACTTC
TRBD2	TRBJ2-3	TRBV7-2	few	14	CASTPPGGGGTQYF	TGTGCCAGCACCCCCCCGGGCGGGGGGGGAACGCAGTATTTT
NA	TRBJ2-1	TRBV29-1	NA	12	CSVDRVLGEQFF	TGCAGCGTTGACAGGGTCCTCGGTGAGCAGTTCTTC
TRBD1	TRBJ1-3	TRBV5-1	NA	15	CASSHAGGTGNTIYF	TGCGCCAGCAGCCACGCAGGGGGCACTGGAAACACCATATATTTT
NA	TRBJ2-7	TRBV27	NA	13	CASSPAASYEQYF	TGTGCCAGCAGTCCGGCAGCCTCCTACGAGCAGTACTTC
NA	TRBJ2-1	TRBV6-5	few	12	CASRRGFNEQFF	TGTGCCAGCCGACGAGGGTTTAATGAGCAGTTCTTC
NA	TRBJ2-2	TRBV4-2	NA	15	CASKLGTWGTGELFF	TGTGCCAGCAAGTTGGGGACTTGGGGCACCGGGGAGCTGTTTTTT
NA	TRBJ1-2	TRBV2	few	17	CASSQSLVSGLNYGYTF	TGTGCCAGCAGTCAATCTCTAGTGTCGGGGCTTAACTATGGCTACACCTTC
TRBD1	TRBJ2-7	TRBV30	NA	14	CAWSADRGSYEQYF	TGTGCCTGGAGTGCTGACAGGGGTTCCTACGAGCAGTACTTC
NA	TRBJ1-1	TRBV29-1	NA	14	CSVDYRVGTGEAFF	TGCAGCGTTGATTATAGGGTGGGGACCGGTGAAGCTTTCTTT
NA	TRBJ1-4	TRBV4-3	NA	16	CASSQRSGSINEKLFF	TGCGCCAGCAGCCAAAGGTCGGGTTCCATTAATGAAAAACTGTTTTTT
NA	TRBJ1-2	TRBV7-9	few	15	CASSLAPGLDYGYTF	TGTGCCAGCAGCTTAGCCCCGGGTTTGGACTATGGCTACACCTTC
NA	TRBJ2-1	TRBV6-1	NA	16	CASSALGRSSYNEQFF	TGTGCCAGCAGTGCCCTTGGGCGGAGTTCCTACAATGAGCAGTTCTTC
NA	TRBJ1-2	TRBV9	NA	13	CASSVAGYYGYTF	TGTGCCAGCAGCGTTGCAGGGTACTATGGCTACACCTTC
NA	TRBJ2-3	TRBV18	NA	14	CASSTVGGTDTQYF	TGTGCCAGCTCTACCGTCGGGGGCACAGATACGCAGTATTTT
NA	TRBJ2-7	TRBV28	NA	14	CASFSGGLFYEQYF	TGTGCCAGTTTTTCCGGGGGGCTGTTCTACGAGCAGTACTTC
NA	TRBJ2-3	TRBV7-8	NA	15	CASRPSSLDTDTQYF	TGTGCCAGCAGACCATCTAGTCTTGACACAGATACGCAGTATTTT
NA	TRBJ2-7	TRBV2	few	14	CASLPPTRAHEQYF	TGTGCCAGCCTCCCCCCTACCAGGGCCCACGAGCAGTACTTC
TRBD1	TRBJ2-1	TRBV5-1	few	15	CASSFRDREINEQFF	TGCGCCAGCAGCTTCCGGGACAGGGAAATCAATGAGCAGTTCTTC